This entry lists 12 T cell receptor beta chains sequenced from one sample in a study of response to subunit inactivated influenza vaccine. TCRdb used MiXCR to reprocess the RT-PCR reads, holding one entry per CDR3 protein. The sample records 500,000 or so distinct CDR3 sequences, approximately 15% being singletons. The sequencing here drew on CD4+ T cells sorted from PBMCs, taken 23 to 25 months after vaccination. These receptors were collected from a man aged 45 to 70 who received an inactivated influenza vaccine.

The genes are TRBV29-1 and TRBJ1-1; the match to TRBD1 covers 7 bases. The CDR3 length is 15 residues. After removal of 5 bases from V and 7 bases from J, the junction contained 16 bases not matched to a gene. Germline CDR1 and CDR2: SQVTM and ANQGSEA. CDR3 sequence reads: CSVLRMGQSGGEAFF. CDR3 coding DNA: TGCAGCGTTCTAAGAATGGGACAGTCCGGAGGTGAAGCTTTCTTT.

Many counts were recorded for this clonotype. The genes are TRBV18 and TRBJ2-2, with unresolved D. The CDR3 contains 11 residues. The V end was cut by 8 bases, the J end by 4 bases, with 5 bases between. CDR1 is KGHSH and CDR2 is LQKENI in the germline V gene. CDR3 residues: CASSPTGELFF. The CDR3, as DNA: TGTGCCAGCAGCCCCACCGGGGAGCTGTTTTTT.

This sequence joins TRBV6-1 and TRBJ2-2, with TRBD1 as a possible D gene (6 bases). V dropped 7 bases and J dropped 3 bases, with 15 bases sitting between them. Germline V gives CDR1 MNHNS, CDR2 SASEGT. The CDR3 spans 15 residues. The chain's CDR3 is CASKPRDTYTGELFF. The DNA of the CDR3 is TGTGCCAGCAAACCCAGGGACACTTACACCGGGGAGCTGTTTTTT.

This clonotype was seen a handful of times. The genes are TRBV20-1 and TRBJ2-5, with D perhaps TRBD2 (5 bases). Germline V lookup: CDR1 DFQATT, CDR2 SNEGSKA (reference sequence). The CDR3 sequence is 12 residues long. V gave up 1 base and J gave up 7 bases, with 10 bases separating them. CDR3 DNA sequence: TGCAGTGCTAGAGGGGAGCGAAGGACCCAGTACTTC. This encodes CSARGERRTQYF.

This clonotype was picked up a small number of times. The chain joins TRBV24-1 to TRBJ2-7; 14 positions agree with TRBD2. The trim removed 2 bases at V and 5 bases at J, leaving 4 bases unmatched. Germline loops: CDR1 KGHDR, CDR2 SFDVKD. The CDR3 has 16 residues. The CDR3 protein is CATSDWTSGGQHEQYF. CDR3 coding DNA: TGTGCCACCAGTGATTGGACTAGCGGGGGGCAACACGAGCAGTACTTC.

The sample holds a few counts of this clonotype. V gene TRBV5-1 combines with J gene TRBJ2-5, with D perhaps TRBD1 (5 bases). V was shortened by 0 bases and J by 0 bases, with 6 bases between the two germline ends. The CDR3 covers 14 residues. Germline V CDR1 and CDR2: SGHRS, YFSETQ. The CDR3, as DNA: TGCGCCAGCAGCTTGGTAGGGGACCAAGAGACCCAGTACTTC. Its protein product is CASSLVGDQETQYF. The full variable domain, completed using reference TRBV5-1 and TRBJ2-5, is KAGVTQTPRYLIKTRGQQVTLSCSPISGHRSVSWYQQTPGQGLQFLFEYFSETQRNKGNFPGRFSGRQFSNSRSEMNVSTLELGDSALYLCASSLVGDQETQYFGPGTRLLVL.

This sequence joins TRBV29-1 and TRBJ1-1, with unresolved D. The CDR3 is made up of 12 amino acids. V was clipped by 8 bases and J by 2 bases, with 12 bases between them. CDR1 is SQVTM, CDR2 ANQGSEA, per germline. The DNA of the CDR3 is TGCAGCACCCAGGACTCAAACACTGAAGCTTTCTTT. Translated, it gives CSTQDSNTEAFF.

This chain connects TRBV18 to TRBJ2-7; TRBD2 matches 12 bases. With 3 bases clipped from V and 4 bases from J, the junction kept 7 bases outside the gene matches. There are 16 residues in the CDR3. CDR1 KGHSH and CDR2 LQKENI come from the germline V gene. CDR3 amino acids: CASSPLTSGSGYEQYF. DNA of the CDR3: TGTGCCAGCTCACCCTTGACTAGCGGGAGTGGGTACGAGCAGTACTTC.

This clonotype was counted only a few times. The chain couples TRBV21-1 to TRBJ2-5. TRBV21-1 counts as a pseudogene. The CDR3 sequence is 16 residues long. The CDR3 here is CASSKDPSHVQETQYF. The CDR3 DNA follows: TGTGCCAGCAGCAAAGATCCATCCCACGTACAAGAGACCCAGTACTTC.

This clonotype was counted a few times. The gene calls are TRBV5-1 and TRBJ1-2, with D tentatively TRBD1 (6 bases). V lost 0 bases and J lost 2, with 11 bases in between. In germline, CDR1 is SGHRS, CDR2 YFSETQ. The CDR3 has 15 residues. CDR3: CASSLEGQGNYGYTF. In DNA, the CDR3 is TGCGCCAGCAGCTTGGAAGGGCAGGGGAACTATGGCTACACCTTC.

This clonotype was seen repeatedly, ten times or more. The V and J genes are TRBV11-3 and TRBJ2-3; the match to TRBD1 covers 9 bases. CDR1 and CDR2 from the germline V gene are SGHNT and YENEEA. Losses at the gene ends were 2 bases for V and 7 bases for J; bases not matched to a gene: 16. There are 18 residues in the CDR3. In nucleotides, the CDR3 is TGTGCCAGCAGCTTACGGAGGACCGGGACAGGGATTTTAAATACGCAGTATTTT. Its translation: CASSLRRTGTGILNTQYF.

This clonotype was found a few times. The chain joins TRBV11-1 to TRBJ2-1; 7 bases map to TRBD2. The CDR3 is 13 amino acids. V lost 4 bases and J lost 12; bases outside the gene matches: 9. Germline V gene sequence: CDR1 SGHAT, CDR2 FQDESV (reference sequence). CDR3 nucleotides: TGTGCCAGCAGCTCCAACCATGGGAGGGGGCAGTTCTTC. Protein product: CASSSNHGRGQFF. Filled out from reference TRBV11-1 and TRBJ2-1, the complete variable domain reads EAEVAQSPRYKITEKSQAVAFWCDPISGHATLYWYRQILGQGPELLVQFQDESVVDDSQLPKDRFSAERLKGVDSTLKIQPAELGDSAMYLCASSSNHGRGQFFGPGTRLTVL.